Sequencing of this T cell receptor beta chain was carried out in a study of blood T cell repertoires in COVID-19. Between the trimmed V and J ends, which lost 3 bases and 4 bases, there was a span of 7 bases. Germline loops: CDR1 MNHEY, CDR2 SMNVEV (reference sequence). The CDR3 length is 14 residues. Data came from immunoSEQ multiplex PCR; TCRdb stores just in-frame clones and leaves some out. The sample consists of around 57,000 clones, around 89% of them appearing once. The sequencing sample was made of peripheral blood. The sequence was obtained from a human donor with active COVID-19. The donor label of this sample is uncertain. V usage is TRBV27 and J usage is TRBJ1-6; TRBD1 is a possible D gene (5 bases). The CDR3 is CASSFQGYNSPLHF. The CDR3 DNA reads TGTGCCAGCAGTTTCCAGGGTTATAATTCACCCCTCCACTTT.